This passage covers 10 T cell receptor beta chains from one sample sequenced in a study of blood T cells in healthy people across ages (dated by TCRdb to the mid-2010s). Libraries were constructed by 5' RACE. Instrument on record: Illumina HiSeq 2500. A second about 7 to 11 cycle PCR used a sample-barcoded 5' primer and a J-beta primer mix. TCRdb passed the public sequencing reads through fastp at Q25 and MiXCR, retaining productive beta sequences. Rows are combined by CDR3 protein, so each entry shows the most common genes and DNA. The sample table records about 780,000 distinct CDR3 sequences; 35% to 60% of these occur just once. Roughly 18% of the sample belongs to the ten largest clones. The material sequenced was blood. The source of these receptors is a man older than 75 in good health.

The chain combines TRBV24-1 with TRBJ2-1; perhaps TRBD2 as D (5 bases). V lost 4 bases and J lost 8, with 11 bases in between. Germline values: CDR1 KGHDR, CDR2 SFDVKD. The CDR3 is 13 amino acids. CDR3 protein: CATSDLAEYEQFF. Here the CDR3 DNA reads TGTGCCACCAGTGACCTAGCCGAGTATGAGCAGTTCTTC.

The CDR3 spells CSSGWGVGTSTDTQYF. Written as DNA, the CDR3 is TGCAGTTCGGGGTGGGGAGTCGGTACTAGCACAGATACGCAGTATTTT. This chain joins TRBV20-1 and TRBJ2-3, with D perhaps TRBD2 (5 bases). The CDR3 spans 16 residues. V lost 8 bases to trimming and J lost 0 bases, with 21 bases between them. CDR1 and CDR2 (germline): DFQATT, SNEGSKA (reference sequence).

This clonotype came up a few times. J is TRBJ2-3 and V is TRBV7-9; 9 nucleotides align to TRBD1. With V trimmed by 4 bases and J by 4 bases, 15 bases remained unmatched. The length of the CDR3 is 18 residues. CDR1 is SEHNR and CDR2 is FQNEAQ in the germline V gene (reference sequence). The CDR3 sequence: CASSSPRVTGQGSDTQYF. The CDR3 bases are TGTGCCAGCAGCTCTCCAAGGGTAACGGGACAGGGTTCAGATACGCAGTATTTT.

This clonotype was found many times. This sequence joins TRBV9 and TRBJ2-5; possibly TRBD2 for D (5 bases). This CDR3 has 15 residues. Trimming shortened V by 0 bases and J by 1 base, and 10 bases separated the two germline ends. Germline values: CDR1 SGDLS, CDR2 YYNGEE. The CDR3 sequence is CASSVGGRSQETQYF. The CDR3 region has the DNA TGTGCCAGCAGCGTAGGAGGGAGAAGCCAAGAGACCCAGTACTTC.

This rearrangement joins TRBV9 to TRBJ2-7, with TRBD1 identical over 8 bases. Near its end, the DNA agrees better with TRBJ2-5, so the J call may be wrong. This CDR3 comprises 14 residues. Germline V CDR1 and CDR2: SGDLS, YYNGEE. CDR3 in amino acids: CASSPRTGRETQYF. DNA of the CDR3: TGTGCCAGCAGCCCCCGGACAGGGCGTGAGACCCAGTACTTC.

This clonotype showed up many times. The rearrangement joins TRBV10-3 to TRBJ2-5; TRBD2 might be the D (6 bases). This CDR3 region has 12 residues. Deletions cut 4 bases from V and 3 bases from J, with 6 bases between. Germline lookup yields CDR1 ENHRY and CDR2 SYGVKD. The CDR3 here is CAISGLEETQYF. The CDR3 DNA reads as TGTGCCATCAGTGGACTAGAAGAGACCCAGTACTTC.

This chain links TRBV7-2 with TRBJ2-4; a possible D gene is TRBD1 (5 bases). CDR3 length: 15 residues. In germline, CDR1 is SGHTA, CDR2 FQGNSA. Between the trimmed V and J ends, which lost 1 base and 8 bases, there was a span of 15 bases. CDR3 protein: CASSLEGRAVDIQYF. The CDR3, as DNA: TGTGCCAGCAGCTTAGAGGGCAGGGCGGTAGACATTCAGTACTTC.

With respect to this clonotype: A single base separates this from a much larger clone, so it may be a read error. The chain links TRBV6-1 to TRBJ1-4; D is possibly TRBD1 (5 bases). Germline V gene sequence: CDR1 MNHNS, CDR2 SASEGT. This CDR3 region has 16 residues. V lost 0 bases and J lost 9, with 17 bases in between. CDR3 in DNA: TGTGCCAGCAGTGAAGCGGGGTCCAGGGCAGGTAAAAAACTGTTTTTT. This codes for CASSEAGSRAGKKLFF.

This chain links TRBV12-3 or TRBV12-4 with TRBJ2-7; weak D call: TRBD2 (6 bases). Trimming pared 5 bases from V and 3 bases from J, leaving 14 bases between. CDR3 size: 14 residues. CDR3 nucleotide sequence: TGTGCCAGCAGTCAATCCGGGACTCTCTACGAGCAGTACTTC. Its protein is CASSQSGTLYEQYF.

The V and J genes are TRBV2 and TRBJ2-3; TRBD2 matches 11 bases. CDR3 length: 14 amino acids. The germline gives CDR1 SNHLY, CDR2 FYNNEI. The V and J ends lost 5 bases and 6 bases, in that order; junction bases with no gene match: 4. CDR3 DNA sequence: TGTGCCAGCAGTTTACTAGCGGGAGACGATACGCAGTATTTT. Translated, it gives CASSLLAGDDTQYF.